This TCR beta chain was recovered during a study of T cell responses to AZD1222 COVID-19 vaccine. The CDR3 length is 12 residues. Looked up from germline, CDR1 is KGHSH and CDR2 is LQKENI. Trimming took 5 bases from V and 9 from J; bases not matched to a gene: 2. In its sample, this clone was seen once. The antigen remains undetermined. Pooled in the analysis were second doses at about 4 or about 12 weeks. The method was immunoSEQ multiplex PCR; TCRdb's version includes in-frame clones alone and lacks a portion of them. The top ten hold around 10% of the sample, which has some 95,000 clones, around 87% seen once. Study results and caveats: Just a handful of AZD1222 recipients were seropositive at baseline.

The chain links TRBV18 to TRBJ2-1; 9 bases fit TRBD2. This receptor was obtained from an adult who received the AZD1222 COVID-19 vaccine. Sequences were derived from peripheral blood, sampled 28 days after the second AZD1222 dose. CDR3 nucleotide sequence: TGTGCCAGCTCAATAGCGGGGGTTGAGCAGTTCTTC. It codes for CASSIAGVEQFF.